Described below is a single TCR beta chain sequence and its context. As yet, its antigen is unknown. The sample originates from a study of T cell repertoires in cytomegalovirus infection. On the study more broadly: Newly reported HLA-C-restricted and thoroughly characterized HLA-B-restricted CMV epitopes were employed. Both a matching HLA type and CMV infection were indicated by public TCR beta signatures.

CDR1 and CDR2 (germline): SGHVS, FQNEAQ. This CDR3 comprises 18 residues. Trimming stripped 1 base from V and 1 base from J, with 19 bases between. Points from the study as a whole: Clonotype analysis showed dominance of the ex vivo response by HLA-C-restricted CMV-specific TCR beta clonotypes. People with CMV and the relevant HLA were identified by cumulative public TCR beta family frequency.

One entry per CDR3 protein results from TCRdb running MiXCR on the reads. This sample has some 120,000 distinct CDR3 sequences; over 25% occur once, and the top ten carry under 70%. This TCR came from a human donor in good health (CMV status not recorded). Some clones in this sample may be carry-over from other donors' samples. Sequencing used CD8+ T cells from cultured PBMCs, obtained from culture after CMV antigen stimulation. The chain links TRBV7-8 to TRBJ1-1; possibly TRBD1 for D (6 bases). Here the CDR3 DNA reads TGTGCCAGCAGCTTAGTAGGGGGTCCGGCAGGACAGAACACTGAAGCTTTCTTT. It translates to CASSLVGGPAGQNTEAFF.